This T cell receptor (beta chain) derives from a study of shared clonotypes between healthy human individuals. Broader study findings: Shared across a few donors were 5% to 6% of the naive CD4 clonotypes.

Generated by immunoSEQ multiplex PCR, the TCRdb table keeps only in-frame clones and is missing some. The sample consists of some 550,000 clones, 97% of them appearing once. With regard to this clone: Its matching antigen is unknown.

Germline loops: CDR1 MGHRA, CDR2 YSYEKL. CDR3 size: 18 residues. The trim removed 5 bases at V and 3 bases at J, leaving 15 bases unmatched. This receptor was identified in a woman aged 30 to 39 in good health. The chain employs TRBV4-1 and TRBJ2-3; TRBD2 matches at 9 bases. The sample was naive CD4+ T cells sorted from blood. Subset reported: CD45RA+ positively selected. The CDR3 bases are TGCGCCAGCAGCGCTCCCCCGGGACTAGCAGGCTTGACAGATACGCAGTATTTT. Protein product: CASSAPPGLAGLTDTQYF.